The entry that follows covers one TCR beta chain sequence. The antigen remains unidentified. The data are from a study of cytomegalovirus exposure and HLA in healthy donors. The PCR made use of 60 Vbeta and 13 Jbeta primers. Generated by immunoSEQ multiplex PCR, the TCRdb table keeps only in-frame clones and is missing some. The sample has fewer than 200,000 clones; roughly 73% are singletons. Study-level results: CMV antigen specificity was confirmed in vitro for three CMV-associated chains.

Sequences were obtained from PBMCs. The TCR sequence derives from a young woman in good health and CMV-seronegative.

This CDR3 is CARYKREISYEQYF. The CDR3 DNA is TGTGCCCGGTATAAGCGGGAGATATCCTACGAGCAGTACTTC. The chain links TRBV6-1 to TRBJ2-7; the match to TRBD2 covers 8 bases. V lost 11 bases to trimming and J lost 1 base; unmatched junction nucleotides: 10. Germline CDR1 reads MNHNS; CDR2 reads SASEGT. This CDR3 comprises 14 residues.